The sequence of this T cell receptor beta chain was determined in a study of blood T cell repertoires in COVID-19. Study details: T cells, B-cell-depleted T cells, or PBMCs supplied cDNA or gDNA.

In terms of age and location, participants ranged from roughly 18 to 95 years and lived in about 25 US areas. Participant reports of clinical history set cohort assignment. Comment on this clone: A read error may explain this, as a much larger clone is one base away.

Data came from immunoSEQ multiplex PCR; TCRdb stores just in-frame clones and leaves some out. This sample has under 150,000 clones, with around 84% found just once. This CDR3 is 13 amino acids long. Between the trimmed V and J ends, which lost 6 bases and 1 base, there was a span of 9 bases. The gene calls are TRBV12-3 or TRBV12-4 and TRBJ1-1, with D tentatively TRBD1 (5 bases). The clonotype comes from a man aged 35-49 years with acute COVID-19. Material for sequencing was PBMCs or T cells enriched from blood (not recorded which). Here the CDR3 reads CASSLTENTEAFF. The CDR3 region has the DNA TGTGCCAGCAGCTTGACAGAGAACACTGAAGCTTTCTTT.